Listed here are 30 T cell receptor beta chains from one sample, sequenced in a study of early T cells in non-severe SARS-CoV-2 infection. TCRdb reanalysed the 5' RACE reads using MiXCR and keeps one entry per CDR3 protein. The sample includes 30,000 to 40,000 distinct CDR3 sequences, roughly 4.4% of them seen just once. The sequencing sample was made of whole blood. These receptors all stem from an adult who was a healthcare worker with PCR-confirmed SARS-CoV-2 infection or an uninfected control (not recorded which).

There are many counts of this clonotype. The V call is TRBV29-1, the J call TRBJ1-1; D might be TRBD1 (5 bases). Germline loops: CDR1 SQVTM, CDR2 ANQGSEA. The CDR3 contains 13 residues. V was pared by 3 bases and J by 2 bases, with 10 bases between. The CDR3 here is CSVEWGINTEAFF. The CDR3 region has the DNA TGCAGCGTTGAGTGGGGGATTAACACTGAAGCTTTCTTT.

This clonotype has a count of ten or more. The J gene is TRBJ1-5, the V gene TRBV30; D may be TRBD1 (6 bases). The germline V gene has CDR1 GTSNPN and CDR2 SVGIG (reference sequence). CDR3 length: 12 amino acids. The V and J ends lost 5 bases and 3 bases respectively, with 8 bases between them. The CDR3 DNA is TGTGCCTGGGACAGGAACAATCAGCCCCAGCATTTT. Amino acids: CAWDRNNQPQHF.

This clonotype was counted at least ten times. The rearrangement uses TRBV7-2 and TRBJ2-3; 13 positions match TRBD2. This CDR3 contains 15 residues. Losses at the gene ends were 4 bases for V and 3 bases for J; bases not matched to a gene: 1. Germline V gene sequence: CDR1 SGHTA, CDR2 FQGNSA. The DNA for the CDR3 is TGTGCCAGCAGCTCGGGACTAGCGGGAACAGATACGCAGTATTTT. Translating it yields CASSSGLAGTDTQYF.

There are many counts of this clonotype. This chain links TRBV12-3 or TRBV12-4 with TRBJ1-2; 10 nucleotides line up with TRBD1. After removal of 5 bases from V and 8 bases from J, the junction contained 2 bases not matched to a gene. The CDR3 has 12 residues. In nucleotides, the CDR3 is TGTGCCAGCAGTGTGACAGGGGGCGGCTACACCTTC. Translation: CASSVTGGGYTF.

This clonotype was detected many times. The V gene is TRBV20-1, the J gene TRBJ2-6; D remains unclear. The CDR3 length is 12 residues. Germline CDR1 and CDR2: DFQATT and SNEGSKA (reference sequence). Trimming took 5 bases from V and 0 from J, leaving 2 bases between them. CDR3 protein: CSAGSGANVLTF. The CDR3, as DNA: TGCAGTGCTGGCTCTGGGGCCAACGTCCTGACTTTC.

Ten or more counts support this clonotype. This chain uses TRBV19 with TRBJ1-5, with D uncertain. The V gene's germline CDR1 is LNHDA and CDR2 SQIVND (reference sequence). This CDR3 spans 13 amino acids. The V end lost 7 bases, the J end lost 0 bases, and 7 bases lay between the germline ends. The CDR3 coding sequence is TGTGCCAGTATTGTCTATAGCAATCAGCCCCAGCATTTT. Amino acid sequence: CASIVYSNQPQHF.

This clonotype was counted ten times or more. The rearrangement joins TRBV10-3 to TRBJ2-6; 12 nucleotides match TRBD1. The ends lost 7 bases at V and 2 bases at J; junction bases unmatched: 9. Germline V gene lookup returns CDR1 ENHRY and CDR2 SYGVKD. The length of the CDR3 is 18 residues. CDR3 protein: CAINPGTGGFTGANVLTF. The CDR3 DNA is TGTGCCATCAATCCCGGGACAGGGGGCTTCACTGGGGCCAACGTCCTGACTTTC.

This clonotype was recorded many times. The chain combines TRBV7-8 with TRBJ2-1; TRBD2 matches 10 bases. Looked up from germline, CDR1 is SGHVS and CDR2 is FQNEAQ. The trim removed 1 base at V and 6 bases at J, leaving 6 bases unmatched. CDR3 length: 16 amino acids. CDR3 region: CASSLEGSGGINEQFF. CDR3 sequence (DNA): TGTGCCAGCAGCTTAGAGGGTAGCGGGGGGATCAATGAGCAGTTCTTC.

The table lists this clonotype with many counts. The chain carries TRBV20-1 and TRBJ1-2, with D possibly matching TRBD1 (6 bases). The CDR3 spans 12 residues. The germline V and J ends were trimmed by 6 bases and 6 bases, with 14 bases remaining between them. CDR1 is DFQATT, CDR2 SNEGSKA, per germline (reference sequence). DNA for the CDR3: TGCAGTGCCCCACAGGGAAGGGATGGCTACACCTTC. Its protein is CSAPQGRDGYTF.

This clonotype was observed many times. The V gene is TRBV10-3, the J gene TRBJ2-1; D gene uncertain. The CDR3 consists of 15 residues. Germline assignment: CDR1 ENHRY and CDR2 SYGVKD. V was trimmed by 4 bases and J by 7 bases, leaving 17 bases between them. CDR3: CAISVPSPSSNEQFF. The CDR3 bases are TGTGCCATCAGTGTGCCCTCCCCGAGTTCAAATGAGCAGTTCTTC.

The chain uses TRBV6-2 or TRBV6-3 and TRBJ2-1; 8 bases agree with TRBD2. The CDR3 is 14 residues long. The V and J ends lost 4 bases and 4 bases, in that order; junction bases with no gene match: 3. CDR1 and CDR2 (germline): MNHEY, SVGEGT. The CDR3, as DNA: TGTGCCAGCAGTTCGGGGGGGCCATACAATGAGCAGTTCTTC. Protein: CASSSGGPYNEQFF.

This clonotype was detected ten times or more. This CDR3 reads CSVLGSGGSLNSYEQYF. CDR3 nucleotide sequence: TGCAGCGTCCTAGGGAGCGGGGGATCCCTAAATTCCTACGAGCAGTACTTC. V is TRBV29-1 and J is TRBJ2-7; 8 bases fit TRBD2. The CDR3 extends over 17 amino acids. Trimming removed 6 bases from V and 1 base from J; junction bases left unmatched: 17. Germline V CDR1 and CDR2: SQVTM, ANQGSEA.

This clonotype was seen ten or more times. The chain combines TRBV5-1 with TRBJ2-3; TRBD2 is a possible D gene (6 bases). CDR3 length: 15 residues. V lost 1 base to trimming and J lost 2 bases, with 11 bases between them. The V gene's germline CDR1 is SGHRS and CDR2 YFSETQ. The CDR3 coding sequence is TGCGCCAGCAGCTTGCTCGGGAGAGCCACAGATACGCAGTATTTT. Residues: CASSLLGRATDTQYF.

This clonotype came up many times. This chain links TRBV14 with TRBJ2-7; 7 positions match TRBD2. The ends lost 4 bases at V and 2 bases at J; junction bases unmatched: 5. The CDR3 contains 14 residues. The germline V gene encodes CDR1 SGHDN and CDR2 FVKESK. The CDR3 DNA reads as TGTGCCAGCAGCCCGGGAGGACCCCCCTACGAGCAGTACTTC. Its protein is CASSPGGPPYEQYF.

This clonotype showed up many times. V and J are TRBV11-2 and TRBJ2-5; D perhaps matches TRBD2 (6 bases). Germline CDR1 SGHAT, CDR2 FQNNGV. Trimming left V 4 bases short and J 5 bases short, with 14 bases between. The CDR3 consists of 14 residues. CDR3 protein: CASSSDRGSETQYF. The DNA of the CDR3 is TGTGCCAGCAGCTCGGATCGGGGGTCGGAGACCCAGTACTTC.

This clonotype was counted ten times or more. The rearrangement uses TRBV6-5 and TRBJ2-5; 8 bases map to TRBD1. CDR3 length: 17 amino acids. Germline loops: CDR1 MNHEY, CDR2 SVGAGI. V trimming: 1 base; J trimming: 1 base; junction bases outside the gene matches: 8. The CDR3 region is CASSYFQGARGQETQYF. The DNA of the CDR3 is TGTGCCAGCAGTTACTTCCAGGGGGCGCGGGGCCAAGAGACCCAGTACTTC.

This clonotype was counted many times. This chain uses TRBV6-5 with TRBJ2-1; D is possibly TRBD1 (6 bases). The ends were cut back, 6 bases at V and 7 bases at J, with 13 bases in the middle. This CDR3 has 13 amino acids. The V gene's germline CDR1 is MNHEY and CDR2 SVGAGI. The CDR3 sequence is CASRRTAENEQFF. The CDR3 DNA sequence: TGTGCCAGCAGGCGGACAGCGGAGAATGAGCAGTTCTTC.

This clonotype was detected ten times or more. The chain uses TRBV7-9 and TRBJ1-2, with 10 bases identical to TRBD1. Per the germline V gene, CDR1 is SEHNR and CDR2 is FQNEAQ (reference sequence). Germline trimming cut 7 bases from V and 4 bases from J; bases unmatched to any gene: 9. The CDR3 length is 15 residues. The CDR3 protein is CASIHGTGVAYGYTF. CDR3 DNA sequence: TGTGCCAGCATACACGGGACAGGGGTCGCCTATGGCTACACCTTC. Full variable domain (outside the CDR3, taken from reference TRBV7-9 and TRBJ1-2): DTGVSQNPRHKITKRGQNVTFRCDPISEHNRLYWYRQTLGQGPEFLTYFQNEAQLEKSRLLSDRFSAERPKGSFSTLEIQRTEQGDSAMYLCASIHGTGVAYGYTFGSGTRLTVV.

This clonotype was recorded at least ten times. The chain links TRBV5-1 to TRBJ1-1; no reliable D call. V gave up 3 bases and J gave up 7 bases, with 10 bases separating them. The CDR3 loop spans 12 amino acids. Looked up from germline, CDR1 is SGHRS and CDR2 is YFSETQ. The CDR3 DNA follows: TGCGCCAGCAGCTACTATGGAGGTGAAGCTTTCTTT. This gives the protein CASSYYGGEAFF.

This clonotype was detected many times. The V and J genes are TRBV4-2 and TRBJ1-1, with D hard to call. Per the germline V gene, CDR1 is LGHNA and CDR2 is YNFKEQ. The CDR3 loop spans 16 amino acids. With 4 bases removed from V and 4 bases from J, the gap between germline ends came to 19 bases. The CDR3 coding sequence is TGTGCCAGCAGCCTCCACGGAGGAGGTTGGGGCACTGAAGCTTTCTTT. Translated: CASSLHGGGWGTEAFF.

There are a few counts of this clonotype. This chain joins TRBV7-3 and TRBJ2-1, with D unresolved. V lost 2 bases, J lost 5 bases, and 13 bases lay in between. The CDR3 is 15 amino acids. Germline V CDR1 and CDR2: SGHTA, FQGTGA. This CDR3 reads CASSLDGASHNEQFF. Written as DNA, the CDR3 is TGTGCCAGCAGCTTAGATGGTGCATCCCACAATGAGCAGTTCTTC.

This clonotype occurred many times. The chain couples TRBV19 to TRBJ2-2; TRBD1 might be the D (6 bases). The CDR3 consists of 15 residues. Per germline, CDR1 LNHDA and CDR2 SQIVND (reference sequence). With 8 bases removed from V and 0 bases from J, the gap between germline ends came to 13 bases. CDR3 bases: TGTGCCAGTGAACAGGGTTGGACGAACACCGGGGAGCTGTTTTTT. It is translated as CASEQGWTNTGELFF.

This clonotype was counted between two and nine times. This chain uses TRBV4-2 with TRBJ1-1, with D possibly matching TRBD1 (6 bases). Germline lookup yields CDR1 LGHNA and CDR2 YNFKEQ. The V end lost 0 bases, the J end lost 2 bases, and 16 bases lay between the germline ends. The CDR3 is 17 residues long. The CDR3 coding sequence is TGTGCCAGCAGCCAAGATATCCCCAGGGGTGTAAACACTGAAGCTTTCTTT. It yields the protein CASSQDIPRGVNTEAFF.

This clonotype was detected only a few times. The chain joins TRBV4-1 to TRBJ1-6; maybe TRBD1 (6 bases). V shed 4 bases and J shed 8 bases, with 18 bases lying between them. Per germline, CDR1 MGHRA and CDR2 YSYEKL. The CDR3 consists of 16 residues. This CDR3 is CASSLRDTVLDSPLHF. The CDR3 DNA is TGCGCCAGCAGCCTCCGGGACACGGTTTTGGATTCACCCCTCCACTTT.

The genes are TRBV7-9 and TRBJ1-2; D is uncertain. The CDR3 is made up of 13 amino acids. V was shortened by 8 bases and J by 3 bases, with 13 bases between the two germline ends. Looked up from germline, CDR1 is SEHNR and CDR2 is FQNEAQ (reference sequence). CDR3 sequence (DNA): TGTGCCAGCGCGTCGGCGGAGGACTATGGCTACACCTTC. Translating it yields CASASAEDYGYTF.

This clonotype showed up many times. The chain combines TRBV20-1 with TRBJ1-5; D remains unclear. This CDR3 spans 12 amino acids. Trimming took 4 bases from V and 2 from J, leaving 6 bases between them. Germline CDR1 DFQATT, CDR2 SNEGSKA (reference sequence). The CDR3 DNA sequence: TGCAGTGCTACGAGGGGCAATCAGCCCCAGCATTTT. It yields the protein CSATRGNQPQHF.

V and J are TRBV6-6 and TRBJ1-6; maybe TRBD1 (6 bases). The CDR3 spans 13 residues. Germline loops: CDR1 MNHNY, CDR2 SVGAGI (reference sequence). Trimming removed 8 bases from V and 8 bases from J, with 13 bases in between. CDR3 residues: CASHGTKHSPLHF. The CDR3 DNA reads as TGTGCCAGCCACGGGACAAAACATTCACCCCTCCACTTT.

Many counts were recorded for this clonotype. The chain has TRBV5-1 and TRBJ2-1, with 10 bases lining up with TRBD2. The CDR3 covers 15 residues. Germline V CDR1 and CDR2: SGHRS, YFSETQ. With 5 bases clipped from V and 8 bases from J, the junction kept 10 bases outside the gene matches. The CDR3 protein is CASRGAGLANDEQFF. The CDR3 nucleotides read TGCGCCAGCAGGGGGGCGGGACTAGCGAACGATGAGCAGTTCTTC.

There are many counts of this clonotype. The V call is TRBV11-2, the J call TRBJ2-5, with D tentatively TRBD1 (6 bases). The CDR3 length is 15 residues. Trimming left V 3 bases short and J 5 bases short, with 16 bases between. Germline lookup yields CDR1 SGHAT and CDR2 FQNNGV. CDR3 DNA sequence: TGTGCCAGCAGCTTTGGTACAGGGAAGGTTGAGACCCAGTACTTC. Its protein is CASSFGTGKVETQYF.

This clonotype was seen many times. The J gene is TRBJ1-2, the V gene TRBV20-1; D ambiguous. Germline loops: CDR1 DFQATT, CDR2 SNEGSKA (reference sequence). The CDR3 has 11 residues. Trimming removed 7 bases at V and 4 bases at J, with 10 bases between. The CDR3 loop reads CSVNTVYGYTF. CDR3 coding DNA: TGCAGTGTAAATACAGTCTATGGCTACACCTTC.